This T cell receptor beta chain originates from a study of Ad26.COV2.S vaccination and SARS-CoV-2 variants. Libraries were prepared by immunoSEQ multiplex PCR; TCRdb keeps only in-frame clonotypes and omits some of them. This sample has approximately 410,000 clones, with roughly 90% found just once. Treatment given: around 19 received Ad26.COV2.S at low or high dose, single or two shots; about 5 received placebo; per-sample allocation not given. At day 63 after the first vaccine or placebo injection, samples were drawn. What was given as vaccine was an Ad26 vector encoding Wuhan-strain SARS-CoV-2 spike. Findings of the study overall: Vaccine recipients showed a spike-specific TCR breadth that was higher than in placebo recipients. In vaccinated individuals, spike-specific CD8+ and CD4+ T cell responses reportedly displayed substantial breadth.

This clone came up a few times. The antigen remains unidentified. V shed 7 bases and J shed 4 bases, with 11 bases lying between them. From germline, CDR1 is SGDLS and CDR2 YYNGEE. CDR3 length equals 12 residues. The sample was peripheral blood, taken in a trial of Ad26.COV2.S vaccine versus placebo. This clonotype originated in a person aged 18-65 years who received the Ad26.COV2.S COVID-19 vaccine or a placebo. This chain connects TRBV9 to TRBJ1-2; D call uncertain. This chain's CDR3 is CASGHPAYGYTF. The CDR3 DNA is TGTGCCAGCGGGCACCCGGCCTATGGCTACACCTTC.